This TCR beta chain is from a study of long-term antiretroviral therapy in people with HIV. Running of the v3.0 immunoSEQ assay took place at survey level. Profiling relied on immunoSEQ multiplex PCR, and the TCRdb table lists in-frame clones only, not all of them. The sample holds roughly 17,000 clones, less than 80% seen once. CDR3 length: 16 amino acids. J was trimmed by 2 bases and V by 0 bases; bases with no gene match: 3. In germline, CDR1 is SGHRS, CDR2 YFSETQ. This TCR was recovered from a woman between 45 and 65 years old with HIV. This specimen was unsorted PBMCs, taken 0.3 years after starting antiretroviral therapy. V is TRBV5-1 and J is TRBJ2-7; 12 bases are shared with TRBD2. CDR3 nucleotides: TGCGCCAGCAGCTTGGGATCTAGCGGGGGGGCCTACGAGCAGTACTTC. It yields the protein CASSLGSSGGAYEQYF. The full variable domain, rest sourced from reference TRBV5-1 and TRBJ2-7, is KAGVTQTPRYLIKTRGQQVTLSCSPISGHRSVSWYQQTPGQGLQFLFEYFSETQRNKGNFPGRFSGRQFSNSRSEMNVSTLELGDSALYLCASSLGSSGGAYEQYFGPGTRLTVT.